This T cell receptor beta chain was found in a study of blood T cell repertoires in COVID-19. Here immunoSEQ multiplex PCR was the method, and the copy in TCRdb shows in-frame clones only, minus some. The table includes about 130,000 clones, about 81% detected once. Unmatched junction bases numbered 7, after V lost 10 bases and J lost 2 bases. The CDR3 length is 13 residues. From germline, CDR1 is MNHEY and CDR2 SVGAGI. V gene TRBV6-5 combines with J gene TRBJ1-2; 7 bases align to TRBD1. The sequence derives from a man aged 40-49 years with acute COVID-19. Specimen: PBMCs or T cells enriched from blood (not recorded which). The CDR3 is CAMGMGQNYGYTF. CDR3 nucleotides: TGTGCCATGGGGATGGGACAGAACTATGGCTACACCTTC.